These 24 T cell receptor beta chains came from one sample sequenced in a study of T cells after yellow fever vaccination. Using its own MiXCR run on the 5' RACE reads, TCRdb lists one record per CDR3 protein. The data hold about 300,000 distinct CDR3 sequences, with approximately 10% observed a single time. The sample in question was CD4+ T cells sorted from PBMCs, obtained 5 days after the yellow fever booster vaccination. These receptors originate from a man aged 18 to 35 who received the YFV17D yellow fever vaccine.

This clonotype was found many times. This chain links TRBV6-6 with TRBJ1-2, with 7 bases aligning to TRBD1. This CDR3 contains 15 residues. From germline, CDR1 is MNHNY and CDR2 SVGAGI (reference sequence). Germline trimming cut 7 bases from V and 0 bases from J; bases unmatched to any gene: 8. The CDR3, as DNA: TGTGCCAGCACCGAGGGGGCGGTGACTAACTATGGCTACACCTTC. Amino acids: CASTEGAVTNYGYTF.

This clonotype was detected a few times. V gene TRBV21-1 combines with J gene TRBJ1-5. TRBV21-1 is marked as a pseudogene. The CDR3 totals 14 residues. This chain's CDR3 is CASSKEGCNQPQHF. DNA for the CDR3: TGTGCCAGCAGCAAAGAGGGCTGCAATCAGCCCCAGCATTTT.

This clonotype was detected ten times or more. For the CDR3, the DNA is TGTGCCAGCAGTCAACAACAACTAGCGGGGGCCACCACCGGGGAGCTGTTTTTT. Protein: CASSQQQLAGATTGELFF. The chain uses TRBV9 and TRBJ2-2; TRBD2 matches at 11 bases. This CDR3 is 18 amino acids long. Per the germline V gene, CDR1 is SGDLS and CDR2 is YYNGEE. V dropped 5 bases and J dropped 4; count of bases not matched to a gene: 13.

This clonotype was observed a few times. The chain carries TRBV7-3 and TRBJ1-1; 7 nucleotides align to TRBD1. From germline, CDR1 is SGHTA and CDR2 FQGTGA. The CDR3 has 13 residues. The V segment lost 5 bases and the J segment 7 bases; nucleotides outside the gene matches: 7. The CDR3 loop is CASSTTGLNEAFF. Here the CDR3 DNA reads TGTGCCAGCAGCACGACAGGGTTGAATGAAGCTTTCTTT.

This clonotype was picked up a small number of times. The chain combines TRBV7-9 with TRBJ1-1; D is possibly TRBD1 (5 bases). Trimming removed 5 bases from V and 3 bases from J, with 13 bases in between. Germline-derived CDR1 and CDR2 are SEHNR and FQNEAQ (reference sequence). There are 14 residues in the CDR3. The CDR3: CASSPMGTHTEAFF. The CDR3 nucleotides read TGTGCCAGCAGCCCGATGGGGACGCACACTGAAGCTTTCTTT.

The chain combines TRBV18 with TRBJ2-4; D gene uncertain. Trimming pared 6 bases from V and 0 bases from J, leaving 12 bases between. CDR1 and CDR2 from the germline V gene are KGHSH and LQKENI. The CDR3 has 15 residues. The CDR3 is CASSPSSLAKNIQYF. CDR3 DNA: TGTGCCAGCTCCCCCTCATCCCTAGCCAAAAACATTCAGTACTTC.

The V and J genes are TRBV20-1 and TRBJ2-3; TRBD2 might be the D (6 bases). The CDR3 is 12 amino acids. V was cut by 6 bases and J by 4 bases, with 11 bases left in between. Germline assignment: CDR1 DFQATT and CDR2 SNEGSKA (reference sequence). CDR3 nucleotides: TGCAGTGCCGCCTGGGGGGCAGATACGCAGTATTTT. Translated, it gives CSAAWGADTQYF.

CDR3 in amino acids: CASSFGPVQYF. The CDR3 region has the DNA TGCGCCAGCAGCTTCGGCCCAGTGCAGTACTTC. The V and J genes are TRBV5-1 and TRBJ2-5; no definite D call. CDR1 is SGHRS and CDR2 is YFSETQ in the germline V gene. CDR3 size: 11 residues. V lost 2 bases to trimming and J lost 11 bases, with 10 bases between them. Full variable domain (remainder filled in from reference TRBV5-1 and TRBJ2-5): KAGVTQTPRYLIKTRGQQVTLSCSPISGHRSVSWYQQTPGQGLQFLFEYFSETQRNKGNFPGRFSGRQFSNSRSEMNVSTLELGDSALYLCASSFGPVQYFGPGTRLLVL.

The chain joins TRBV5-1 to TRBJ1-6; D remains unclear. Trimming removed 2 bases from V and 6 bases from J, with 9 bases in between. CDR3 length: 14 residues. Germline assignment: CDR1 SGHRS and CDR2 YFSETQ. This chain's CDR3 is CASSFGRANSPLHF. DNA for the CDR3: TGCGCCAGCAGCTTTGGCCGGGCTAATTCACCCCTCCACTTT.

This clonotype was recorded many times. The chain links TRBV5-1 to TRBJ1-2, with a tentative D call TRBD1 (6 bases). The germline V gene has CDR1 SGHRS and CDR2 YFSETQ. This CDR3 has 14 amino acids. V lost 4 bases, J lost 5 bases, and 15 bases lay in between. The CDR3 coding sequence is TGCGCCAGCAGCGCCTTGGACAGCTCATATGGCTACACCTTC. Translated: CASSALDSSYGYTF.

The chain employs TRBV28 and TRBJ1-1; D is uncertain. V was shortened by 6 bases and J by 2 bases, with 22 bases between the two germline ends. This CDR3 is 17 amino acids long. From germline, CDR1 is MDHEN and CDR2 SYDVKM. The CDR3 nucleotides read TGTGCCAGCAGCCACCCCCTAGGAGGCCCCCGTAACACTGAAGCTTTCTTT. It codes for CASSHPLGGPRNTEAFF.

Points on this clonotype: A clone one base away is much larger, so this may be a read error. The gene calls are TRBV12-3 or TRBV12-4 and TRBJ1-1; TRBD1 matches at 7 bases. This CDR3 has 15 amino acids. The CDR3: CAGRTEQGRNTEAFF. DNA for the CDR3: TGTGCCGGCAGGACAGAACAGGGGCGGAACACTGAAGCTTTCTTT.

CDR3 sequence: CASSSTSGGALRTGELFF. The DNA of the CDR3 is TGTGCCAGCAGTTCTACTAGCGGGGGGGCGTTACGCACCGGGGAGCTGTTTTTT. This chain connects TRBV6-6 to TRBJ2-2, with 13 positions matching TRBD2. The CDR3 sequence is 18 residues long. J lost 4 bases, V lost 4 bases, and 9 bases had no gene match. CDR1 and CDR2 (germline): MNHNY, SVGAGI (reference sequence).

This clonotype was counted ten times or more. V is TRBV10-3 and J is TRBJ1-2, with TRBD1 as a possible D gene (5 bases). Germline lookup yields CDR1 ENHRY and CDR2 SYGVKD. Trimming stripped 2 bases from V and 5 bases from J, with 15 bases between. This CDR3 region has 15 residues. DNA for the CDR3: TGTGCCATCAGTGAGCGACCCGGGACGGAGTATGGCTACACCTTC. This encodes CAISERPGTEYGYTF.

This clonotype was detected many times. The chain has TRBV6-5 and TRBJ1-6, with TRBD1 matching over 9 bases. CDR1 MNHEY and CDR2 SVGAGI come from the germline V gene. Trimming at V came to 1 base and at J to 6 bases, leaving 4 bases not matched to a gene. There are 16 residues in the CDR3. CDR3 protein: CASSYFTGGPNSPLHF. The CDR3 nucleotides are TGTGCCAGCAGTTACTTTACAGGGGGCCCTAATTCACCCCTCCACTTT.

This clonotype was counted only a few times. The V gene is TRBV5-1, the J gene TRBJ1-1; D remains ambiguous. CDR3 length: 15 residues. Trimming took 4 bases from V and 0 from J, leaving 13 bases between them. Germline V gives CDR1 SGHRS, CDR2 YFSETQ. This CDR3 reads CASSPRSGMNTEAFF. The CDR3 region has the DNA TGCGCCAGCAGCCCCCGTTCGGGTATGAACACTGAAGCTTTCTTT.

The V call is TRBV18, the J call TRBJ2-7; 7 positions agree with TRBD1. This CDR3 comprises 14 residues. From germline, CDR1 is KGHSH and CDR2 LQKENI. Unmatched junction bases numbered 3, after V lost 3 bases and J lost 1 base. DNA for the CDR3: TGTGCCAGCTCACCGGACAGGTCTTCCTACGAGCAGTACTTC. This gives the protein CASSPDRSSYEQYF.

The table lists this clonotype with a few counts. The chain is built from TRBV9 and TRBJ1-6; a possible D gene is TRBD1 (5 bases). This CDR3 has 14 amino acids. Germline V gives CDR1 SGDLS, CDR2 YYNGEE. Trimming shortened V by 2 bases and J by 7 bases, and 10 bases separated the two germline ends. CDR3 bases: TGTGCCAGCAGCGTGAAAGGGACCAATTCACCCCTCCACTTT. Its protein is CASSVKGTNSPLHF. Supplemented by reference TRBV9 and TRBJ1-6, the full variable domain reads DSGVTQTPKHLITATGQRVTLRCSPRSGDLSVYWYQQSLDQGLQFLIQYYNGEERAKGNILERFSAQQFPDLHSELNLSSLELGDSALYFCASSVKGTNSPLHFGNGTRLTVT.

The chain carries TRBV20-1 and TRBJ2-7; no clear D gene. The germline CDR1 and CDR2 sequences are DFQATT and SNEGSKA (reference sequence). The CDR3 sequence is 12 residues long. V dropped 2 bases and J dropped 7 bases, with 12 bases sitting between them. The CDR3: CSARRPAGEQYV. CDR3 coding DNA: TGCAGTGCTAGAAGACCGGCCGGGGAGCAGTACGTC.

The J gene is TRBJ2-7, the V gene TRBV7-9, with 8 positions matching TRBD1. Trimming took 5 bases from V and 8 from J; bases not matched to a gene: 8. There are 13 residues in the CDR3. The germline gives CDR1 SEHNR, CDR2 FQNEAQ (reference sequence). The DNA of the CDR3 is TGTGCCAGCAGCCGTCAGGACAGGGTAAAGCAGTACGTC. Residues: CASSRQDRVKQYV.

Ten or more counts support this clonotype. The chain carries TRBV6-5 and TRBJ2-6; TRBD1 matches at 7 bases. Germline CDR1 and CDR2: MNHEY and SVGAGI. This CDR3 has 15 residues. The trim removed 6 bases at V and 2 bases at J, leaving 4 bases unmatched. The CDR3 DNA follows: TGTGCCAGCAGGACCACAGGGGCTGGGGCCAACGTCCTGACTTTC. It specifies CASRTTGAGANVLTF.

Of note for this clonotype: Given a much more abundant clone one base away, this may be a read error. V gene TRBV12-3 or TRBV12-4 combines with J gene TRBJ2-7, with 7 bases fitting TRBD1. This CDR3 spans 11 amino acids. The V and J ends lost 6 bases and 5 bases, in that order; junction bases with no gene match: 1. DNA for the CDR3: TGTGCCAGCAGCACAGGGGACGAGCAGTACTTC. It is translated as CASSTGDEQYF.

This chain connects TRBV12-3 or TRBV12-4 to TRBJ1-1; D not resolved. This CDR3 has 14 residues. V was shortened by 2 bases and J by 5 bases, with 12 bases between the two germline ends. The CDR3 sequence: CASSLRVRSTEAFF. CDR3 sequence (DNA): TGTGCCAGCAGTTTACGGGTTCGGTCAACTGAAGCTTTCTTT.

V usage is TRBV6-5 and J usage is TRBJ2-2; possibly TRBD2 for D (6 bases). Per the germline V gene, CDR1 is MNHEY and CDR2 is SVGAGI. With 0 bases removed from V and 5 bases from J, the gap between germline ends came to 10 bases. The CDR3 extends over 15 amino acids. CDR3 DNA: TGTGCCAGCAGTTACTCGCCGGGGGAGACCGGGGAGCTGTTTTTT. Amino acid sequence: CASSYSPGETGELFF.